What follows is one T cell receptor beta chain and its context. As yet, its antigen is unknown. These data come from a study of vaccination and CD4 T cells after COVID-19. The assay that was used to sequence DNA from cultured CD4+ T cells was the Oncomine TCR Beta short-read assay. MiXCR was run by TCRdb on the PCR reads, yielding one entry per CDR3 protein. The table has approximately 16,000 distinct CDR3 sequences, approximately 26% seen once. V was pared by 6 bases and J by 5 bases, with 16 bases between. The CDR3 is 13 residues long. CDR1 is DFQATT and CDR2 is SNEGSKA in the germline V gene (reference sequence). As to treatment: roughly 10-day PBMC culture with coronavirus spike peptide pools or control peptides (ViraFEST assay).

Material: cultured CD4+ T cells from blood. This receptor was obtained from a human donor with COVID-19. The genes are TRBV20-1 and TRBJ1-1; unclear D gene. The CDR3 sequence: CSAARPRGTEAFF. CDR3 DNA: TGCAGTGCCGCCCGACCCCGAGGGACTGAAGCTTTCTTT.